The TCR beta chain described here comes from a study of identifying expanded T cells in peripheral blood. The method was immunoSEQ multiplex PCR; TCRdb's version includes in-frame clones alone and lacks a portion of them. The sample holds 110,000 or so clones, about nine tenths seen once. The sample comprised blood. The receptor's source is a person between 18 and 75 years old in good health.

The CDR3 nucleotides are TGTGCCAGCAGCCTTGAAAGCCCTACGCAGCATTTT. Encoded protein: CASSLESPTQHF. This chain joins TRBV7-3 and TRBJ2-3, with unresolved D. The J call is doubtful: the DNA matches TRBJ1-5 better. Germline CDR1 and CDR2: SGHTA and FQGTGA. This CDR3 region has 12 residues.